The next 19 T cell receptor beta chains were all read from a single sample in a study of cytomegalovirus exposure and HLA in healthy donors (dated by TCRdb to 2016 to 2017). Library generation was performed with the immunoSEQ multiplex PCR assay. The multiplex PCR relied on a mix of 60 forward primers for TCR Vbeta segments and 13 reverse primers for TCR Jbeta segments. TCRdb mirrors the immuneACCESS table, restricted to in-frame sequences. Some clones are absent from its copies; in checked studies, under half trace to an unresolved V gene, and the reason for the others is unknown. The sample yields some 170,000 clones; approximately 9.5% were counted once. The ten largest account for 1% to 1.5% of the sample. Sequencing was carried out using PBMCs. Every receptor here comes from a woman aged 25-40 years in good health and CMV-seropositive.

This clone was detected a few times. The chain has TRBV2 and TRBJ1-1, with D tentatively TRBD1 (5 bases). The CDR3 is 12 amino acids. The germline gives CDR1 SNHLY, CDR2 FYNNEI. Deletions cut 8 bases from V and 2 bases from J, with 9 bases between. The CDR3 region has the DNA TGTGCCAGCCCTGACAGCAACACTGAAGCTTTCTTT. This translates into CASPDSNTEAFF. The variable domain in full, with the rest retrieved from reference TRBV2 and TRBJ1-1, is EPEVTQTPSHQVTQMGQEVILRCVPISNHLYFYWYRQILGQKVEFLVSFYNNEISEKSEIFDDQFSVERPDGSNFTLKIRSTKLEDSAMYFCASPDSNTEAFFGQGTRLTVV.

This clone has just a few counts. This chain connects TRBV2 to TRBJ2-7; 10 positions agree with TRBD1. V lost 4 bases to trimming and J lost 5 bases; unmatched junction nucleotides: 5. The CDR3 totals 14 residues. Germline-derived CDR1 and CDR2 are SNHLY and FYNNEI. CDR3 sequence reads: CASSAGTGANEQYF. The CDR3 nucleotides are TGTGCCAGCAGTGCAGGGACAGGGGCGAACGAGCAGTACTTC.

This clone showed up just a few times. The chain recombines TRBV4-2 with TRBJ2-7, with D perhaps TRBD2 (5 bases). The V end lost 6 bases, the J end lost 7 bases, and 13 bases lay between the germline ends. The CDR3 consists of 12 residues. Per the germline V gene, CDR1 is LGHNA and CDR2 is YNFKEQ. CDR3 loop: CASRNSGGEQYF. The DNA of the CDR3 is TGTGCCAGCAGGAACAGTGGCGGGGAGCAGTACTTC.

This clone appeared a few times. V is TRBV10-3 and J is TRBJ2-3; D is unclear. V was shortened by 6 bases and J by 0 bases, with 7 bases between the two germline ends. Per germline, CDR1 ENHRY and CDR2 SYGVKD. There are 13 residues in the CDR3. CDR3 residues: CAIRAASTDTQYF. DNA for the CDR3: TGTGCCATCAGAGCAGCGAGCACAGATACGCAGTATTTT.

This clone was counted a few times. V usage is TRBV4-1 and J usage is TRBJ1-1; TRBD1 aligns across 8 bases. The CDR3 totals 17 residues. With V trimmed by 0 bases and J by 5 bases, 11 bases remained unmatched. Germline values: CDR1 MGHRA, CDR2 YSYEKL. The CDR3 region is CASSQDMGAGGRTEAFF. CDR3 bases: TGCGCCAGCAGCCAAGATATGGGTGCAGGGGGCCGGACTGAAGCTTTCTTT.

The sample holds a few counts of this clone. The rearrangement uses TRBV7-2 and TRBJ2-3; D might be TRBD2 (6 bases). Trimming stripped 7 bases from V and 1 base from J, with 12 bases between. Germline values: CDR1 SGHTA, CDR2 FQGNSA. The CDR3 sequence is 14 residues long. CDR3 in amino acids: CASNWDWGTDTQYF. DNA for the CDR3: TGTGCCAGCAACTGGGACTGGGGCACAGATACGCAGTATTTT.

This clone showed up just a few times. CDR3 DNA: TGCGCCAGCAGCACCGGACAGGGTTTTGACTACAATGAGCAGTTCTTC. It yields the protein CASSTGQGFDYNEQFF. This chain links TRBV5-1 with TRBJ2-1, with 8 nucleotides matching TRBD1. CDR1 and CDR2 (germline): SGHRS, YFSETQ. V lost 4 bases to trimming and J lost 3 bases; unmatched junction nucleotides: 9. The CDR3 has 16 residues.

The V call is TRBV9, the J call TRBJ2-2; 11 bases line up with TRBD2. Germline-derived CDR1 and CDR2 are SGDLS and YYNGEE. The length of the CDR3 is 16 residues. Unmatched junction bases numbered 5, after V lost 4 bases and J lost 3 bases. The DNA of the CDR3 is TGTGCCAGCAGCCCTCTGGGACTAGCGGACACCGGGGAGCTGTTTTTT. This translates into CASSPLGLADTGELFF.

This clone was observed a handful of times. This chain links TRBV19 with TRBJ1-2; D is perhaps TRBD1 (6 bases). Germline V CDR1 and CDR2: LNHDA, SQIVND (reference sequence). The CDR3 extends over 13 amino acids. V was shortened by 4 bases and J by 8 bases, with 14 bases between the two germline ends. The CDR3 sequence: CASSTAYRDGYTF. CDR3 DNA sequence: TGTGCCAGTAGTACAGCTTACAGGGACGGCTACACCTTC.

J is TRBJ2-1 and V is TRBV27, with a tentative D call TRBD2 (6 bases). The CDR3 loop spans 13 amino acids. Trimming took off 5 bases at V and 5 bases at J, with 10 bases between the two ends. Germline CDR1 is MNHEY and CDR2 is SMNVEV (reference sequence). The CDR3 reads CASSLGRDNEQFF. Written as DNA, the CDR3 is TGTGCCAGCAGTCTCGGGAGAGACAATGAGCAGTTCTTC.

V is TRBV7-9 and J is TRBJ1-1; tentatively, D is TRBD1 (5 bases). V lost 5 bases and J 1 base, leaving 11 bases between the germline ends. Germline V gives CDR1 SEHNR, CDR2 FQNEAQ (reference sequence). The CDR3 is 14 amino acids. The CDR3 DNA sequence: TGTGCCAGCAGCCCGACAGTCCGGAACACTGAAGCTTTCTTT. It specifies CASSPTVRNTEAFF.

This clone was detected a few times. In DNA form, the CDR3 reads TGTGCCAGCAGTAGGGACAGGGGAACAGATACGCAGTATTTT. Encoded protein: CASSRDRGTDTQYF. The V and J genes are TRBV2 and TRBJ2-3; 10 nucleotides align to TRBD1. The CDR3 loop spans 14 amino acids. V shed 5 bases, J shed 3 bases, and the junction held 2 bases outside the gene matches. Germline assignment: CDR1 SNHLY and CDR2 FYNNEI.

The chain is built from TRBV2 and TRBJ2-7; D unclear. This CDR3 contains 14 residues. The V and J ends lost 6 bases and 5 bases respectively, with 17 bases between them. In germline, CDR1 is SNHLY, CDR2 FYNNEI. The CDR3 reads CASRPWASPHEQYF. In nucleotides, the CDR3 is TGTGCCAGCAGGCCTTGGGCCAGTCCCCACGAGCAGTACTTC.

The V and J genes are TRBV9 and TRBJ1-5, with D possibly matching TRBD1 (6 bases). The CDR3 loop spans 15 amino acids. V was trimmed by 0 bases and J by 4 bases, leaving 11 bases between them. Germline CDR1 and CDR2: SGDLS and YYNGEE. The CDR3 loop is CASSVAPGANQPQHF. The CDR3 nucleotides read TGTGCCAGCAGCGTAGCGCCAGGGGCAAATCAGCCCCAGCATTTT.

CDR3 DNA sequence: TGTGCCAGTAGTATAGATCGGTATGGGCCAGCCCTAGCCAAAAACATTCAGTACTTC. The encoded protein is CASSIDRYGPALAKNIQYF. The chain employs TRBV19 and TRBJ2-4; D not resolved. V lost 0 bases to trimming and J lost 0 bases, with 18 bases between them. The CDR3 contains 19 residues. Looked up from germline, CDR1 is LNHDA and CDR2 is SQIVND (reference sequence).

This clone occurred a few times. The genes are TRBV13 and TRBJ2-1; 9 nucleotides align to TRBD1. There are 13 residues in the CDR3. The germline gives CDR1 PRHDT, CDR2 FYEKMQ (reference sequence). The junction had 6 bases not matched to a gene; V was cut back by 5 bases and J by 10 bases. The CDR3 nucleotides are TGTGCCAGCAGCCGCAGGGACAGGGAGGAGCAGTTCTTC. It codes for CASSRRDREEQFF.

This clone was detected a few times. J is TRBJ2-7 and V is TRBV15; 8 nucleotides agree with TRBD2. The CDR3 loop spans 13 amino acids. V was pared by 5 bases and J by 6 bases, with 6 bases of the junction left unmatched. Germline V gene sequence: CDR1 LNHNV, CDR2 YYDKDF (reference sequence). CDR3 region: CATSVGLVVEQYF. CDR3 nucleotides: TGTGCCACCAGCGTGGGACTAGTAGTCGAGCAGTACTTC.

This clone was observed a few times. The chain recombines TRBV9 with TRBJ1-1; 7 bases are shared with TRBD1. Germline V lookup: CDR1 SGDLS, CDR2 YYNGEE. The V gene end was trimmed by 4 bases and the J gene end by 4 bases; junction bases not matched to a gene: 10. The CDR3 runs 15 residues. The CDR3: CASSPWDSGATEAFF. The CDR3 region has the DNA TGTGCCAGCAGCCCCTGGGACAGTGGCGCCACTGAAGCTTTCTTT.

The chain employs TRBV11-3 and TRBJ2-1; D is possibly TRBD1 (5 bases). Trimming took off 5 bases at V and 3 bases at J, with 17 bases between the two ends. Germline values: CDR1 SGHNT, CDR2 YENEEA. This CDR3 has 16 amino acids. The CDR3 coding sequence is TGTGCCAGCAGCCCCCGACCGTCTAGGGGCTACAATGAGCAGTTCTTC. Its translation is CASSPRPSRGYNEQFF. The entire variable domain, with the rest obtained from reference TRBV11-3 and TRBJ2-1, is as follows: EAGVVQSPRYKIIEKKQPVAFWCNPISGHNTLYWYLQNLGQGPELLIRYENEEAVDDSQLPKDRFSAERLKGVDSTLKIQPAELGDSAVYLCASSPRPSRGYNEQFFGPGTRLTVL.